This TCR beta chain was identified during a study of T cells of healthy individuals. TCRdb re-called the 5' RACE reads with MiXCR, one entry per CDR3 protein. The sample has fewer than 75,000 distinct CDR3 sequences, 15% to 20% seen once. This clonotype was counted many times. With 3 bases removed from V and 0 bases from J, the gap between germline ends came to 10 bases. Germline V lookup: CDR1 SGHTA, CDR2 FQGNSA. This CDR3 contains 15 residues. V gene TRBV7-2 combines with J gene TRBJ2-3, with D possibly matching TRBD2 (6 bases). The receptor was isolated from a human donor in good health. CDR3 DNA sequence: TGTGCCAGCAGCTTTACCAGCGGGAGCACAGATACGCAGTATTTT. Protein: CASSFTSGSTDTQYF.